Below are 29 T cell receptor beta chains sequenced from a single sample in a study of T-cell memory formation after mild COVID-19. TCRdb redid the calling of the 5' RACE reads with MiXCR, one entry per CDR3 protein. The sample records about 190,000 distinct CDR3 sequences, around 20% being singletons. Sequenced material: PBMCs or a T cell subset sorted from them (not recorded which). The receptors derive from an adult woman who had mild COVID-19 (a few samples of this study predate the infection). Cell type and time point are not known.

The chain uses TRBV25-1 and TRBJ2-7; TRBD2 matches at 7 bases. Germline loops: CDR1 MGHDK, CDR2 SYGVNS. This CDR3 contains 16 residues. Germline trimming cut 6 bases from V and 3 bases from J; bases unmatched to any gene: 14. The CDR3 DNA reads TGTGCCAGCAGGAGAGCGGGACGAAATGGAATCTACGAGCAGTACTTC. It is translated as CASRRAGRNGIYEQYF.

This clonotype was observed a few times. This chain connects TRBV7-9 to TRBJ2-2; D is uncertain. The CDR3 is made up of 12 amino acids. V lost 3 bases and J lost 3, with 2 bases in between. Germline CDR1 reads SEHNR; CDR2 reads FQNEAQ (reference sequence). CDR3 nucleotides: TGTGCCAGCAGCTTCTACACCGGGGAGCTGTTTTTT. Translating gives CASSFYTGELFF.

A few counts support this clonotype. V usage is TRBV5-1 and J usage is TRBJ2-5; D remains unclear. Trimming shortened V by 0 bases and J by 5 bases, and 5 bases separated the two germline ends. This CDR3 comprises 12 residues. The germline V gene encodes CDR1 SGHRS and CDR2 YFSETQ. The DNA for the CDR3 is TGCGCCAGCAGCTTGGAAGCGGAGACCCAGTACTTC. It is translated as CASSLEAETQYF.

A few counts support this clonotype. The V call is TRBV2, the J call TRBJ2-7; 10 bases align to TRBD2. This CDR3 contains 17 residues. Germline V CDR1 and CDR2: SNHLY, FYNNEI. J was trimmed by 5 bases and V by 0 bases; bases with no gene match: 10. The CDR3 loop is CASSEALRGTSVHEQYF. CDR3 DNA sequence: TGTGCCAGCAGTGAAGCGCTTCGGGGGACTAGCGTCCACGAGCAGTACTTC.

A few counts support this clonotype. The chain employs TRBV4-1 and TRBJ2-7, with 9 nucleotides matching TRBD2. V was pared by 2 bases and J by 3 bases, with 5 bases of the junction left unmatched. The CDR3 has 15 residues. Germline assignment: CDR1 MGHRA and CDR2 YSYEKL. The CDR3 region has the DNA TGCGCCAGCAGCCAACTTAGCGGGGGAGTCTACGAGCAGTACTTC. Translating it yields CASSQLSGGVYEQYF.

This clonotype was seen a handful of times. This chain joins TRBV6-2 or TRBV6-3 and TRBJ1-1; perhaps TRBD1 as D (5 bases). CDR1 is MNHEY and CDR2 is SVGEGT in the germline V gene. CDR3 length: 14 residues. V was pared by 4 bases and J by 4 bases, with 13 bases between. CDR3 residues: CASSSGGLSTEAFF. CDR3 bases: TGTGCCAGCAGTTCGGGGGGTTTAAGCACTGAAGCTTTCTTT.

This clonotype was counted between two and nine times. CDR3 sequence (DNA): TGTGCCAGCAGCGTGGGCGACAGGGGCGAGCAGTACTTC. Protein: CASSVGDRGEQYF. The chain has TRBV9 and TRBJ2-7; 8 positions agree with TRBD1. Germline assignment: CDR1 SGDLS and CDR2 YYNGEE. The CDR3 is 13 amino acids. The V gene end was trimmed by 2 bases and the J gene end by 6 bases; junction bases not matched to a gene: 4.

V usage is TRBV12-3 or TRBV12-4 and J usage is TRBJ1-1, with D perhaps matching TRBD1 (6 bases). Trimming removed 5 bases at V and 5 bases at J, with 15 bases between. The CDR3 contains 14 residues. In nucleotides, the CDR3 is TGTGCCAGCAGTCACGCCCCAGGGGCAACTGAAGCTTTCTTT. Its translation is CASSHAPGATEAFF.

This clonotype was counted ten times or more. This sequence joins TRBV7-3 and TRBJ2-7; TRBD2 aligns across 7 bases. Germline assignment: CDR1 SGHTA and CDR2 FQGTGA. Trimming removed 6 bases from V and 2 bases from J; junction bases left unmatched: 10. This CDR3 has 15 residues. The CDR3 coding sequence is TGTGCCAGCAGTCGCGGCGGGGGTTTTACCTACGAGCAGTACTTC. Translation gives CASSRGGGFTYEQYF. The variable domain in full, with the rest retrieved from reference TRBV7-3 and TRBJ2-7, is GAGVSQTPSNKVTEKGKYVELRCDPISGHTALYWYRQSLGQGPEFLIYFQGTGAADDSGLPNDRFFAVRPEGSVSTLKIQRTERGDSAVYLCASSRGGGFTYEQYFGPGTRLTVT.

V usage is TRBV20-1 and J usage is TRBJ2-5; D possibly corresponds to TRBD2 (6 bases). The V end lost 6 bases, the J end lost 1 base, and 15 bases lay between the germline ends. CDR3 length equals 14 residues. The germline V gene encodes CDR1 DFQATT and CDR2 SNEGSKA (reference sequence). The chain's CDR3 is CSAPMGGPQETQYF. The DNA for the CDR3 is TGCAGTGCCCCGATGGGGGGACCCCAAGAGACCCAGTACTTC.

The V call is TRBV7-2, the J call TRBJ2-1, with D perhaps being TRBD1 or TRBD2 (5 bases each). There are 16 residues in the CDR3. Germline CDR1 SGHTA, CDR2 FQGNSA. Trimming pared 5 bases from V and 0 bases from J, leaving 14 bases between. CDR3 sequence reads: CASSPQRDHSYNEQFF. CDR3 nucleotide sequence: TGTGCCAGCAGCCCCCAGAGGGACCACTCCTACAATGAGCAGTTCTTC.

The CDR3 DNA reads as TGCGCCAGCAGCCAGACAGGGGATGGCTACACCTTC. This gives the protein CASSQTGDGYTF. The chain employs TRBV5-1 and TRBJ1-2; TRBD1 matches 8 bases. Germline CDR1 and CDR2: SGHRS and YFSETQ. This CDR3 has 12 residues. The junction had 2 bases not matched to a gene; V was cut back by 4 bases and J by 6 bases.

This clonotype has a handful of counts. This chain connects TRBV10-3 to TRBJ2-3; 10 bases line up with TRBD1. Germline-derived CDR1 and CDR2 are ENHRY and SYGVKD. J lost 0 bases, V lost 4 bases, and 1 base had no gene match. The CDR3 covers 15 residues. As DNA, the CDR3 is TGTGCCATCAGTGGGGGACAGGGGAGCACAGATACGCAGTATTTT. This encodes CAISGGQGSTDTQYF.

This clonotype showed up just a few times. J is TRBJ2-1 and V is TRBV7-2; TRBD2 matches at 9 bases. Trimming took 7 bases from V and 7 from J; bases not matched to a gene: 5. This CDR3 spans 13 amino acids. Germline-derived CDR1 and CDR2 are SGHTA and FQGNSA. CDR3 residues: CASNEREVNEQFF. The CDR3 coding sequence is TGTGCCAGCAACGAGCGGGAGGTGAATGAGCAGTTCTTC.

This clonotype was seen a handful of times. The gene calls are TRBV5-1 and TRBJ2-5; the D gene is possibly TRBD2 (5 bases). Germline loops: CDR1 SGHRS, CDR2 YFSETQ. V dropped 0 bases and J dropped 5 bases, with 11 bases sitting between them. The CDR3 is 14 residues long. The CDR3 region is CASSLEAGMETQYF. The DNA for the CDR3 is TGCGCCAGCAGCTTGGAGGCCGGGATGGAGACCCAGTACTTC.

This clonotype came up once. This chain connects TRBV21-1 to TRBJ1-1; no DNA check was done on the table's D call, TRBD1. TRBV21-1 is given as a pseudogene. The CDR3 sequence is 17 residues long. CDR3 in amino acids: CVSSKHGGTGMNTEAFF. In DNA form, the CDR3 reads TGTGTCAGCAGCAAACATGGAGGGACAGGGATGAACACTGAAGCTTTCTTT.

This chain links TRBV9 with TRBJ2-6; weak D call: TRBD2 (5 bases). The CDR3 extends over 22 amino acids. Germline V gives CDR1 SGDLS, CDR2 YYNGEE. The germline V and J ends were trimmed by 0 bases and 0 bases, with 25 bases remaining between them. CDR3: CASSVDTGVYPAWGSGANVLTF. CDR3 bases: TGTGCCAGCAGCGTAGATACCGGGGTTTACCCCGCATGGGGCTCTGGGGCCAACGTCCTGACTTTC.

CDR3 loop: CASSLRLAGTYEQYF. The DNA for the CDR3 is TGTGCCAGCAGTCTCCGACTAGCGGGGACCTACGAGCAGTACTTC. The chain carries TRBV7-6 and TRBJ2-7; 11 bases line up with TRBD2. V trimming: 6 bases; J trimming: 2 bases; junction bases outside the gene matches: 6. Looked up from germline, CDR1 is SGHVS and CDR2 is FNYEAQ. The CDR3 sequence is 15 residues long.

This CDR3 reads CSAYEAGTVNTEAFF. CDR3 nucleotide sequence: TGCAGTGCTTACGAGGCCGGGACGGTGAACACTGAAGCTTTCTTT. The chain is built from TRBV20-1 and TRBJ1-1, with TRBD1 as a possible D gene (5 bases). CDR1 and CDR2 (germline): DFQATT, SNEGSKA (reference sequence). The CDR3 length is 15 residues. V lost 5 bases and J 0 bases, leaving 16 bases between the germline ends.

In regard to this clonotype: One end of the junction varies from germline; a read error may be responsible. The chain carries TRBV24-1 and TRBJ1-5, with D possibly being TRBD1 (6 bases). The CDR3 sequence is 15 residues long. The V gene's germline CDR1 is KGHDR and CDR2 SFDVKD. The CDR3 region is CASRDRGASNQPQHF. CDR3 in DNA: TGTGCCTCCAGGGACCGGGGGGCATCAAATCAGCCCCAGCATTTT.

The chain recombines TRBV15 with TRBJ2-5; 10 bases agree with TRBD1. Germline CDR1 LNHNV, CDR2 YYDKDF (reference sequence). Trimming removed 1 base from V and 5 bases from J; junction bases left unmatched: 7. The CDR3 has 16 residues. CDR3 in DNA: TGTGCCACCAGCAGAGGGGACAGGGGCAGTTTGGAGACCCAGTACTTC. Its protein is CATSRGDRGSLETQYF.

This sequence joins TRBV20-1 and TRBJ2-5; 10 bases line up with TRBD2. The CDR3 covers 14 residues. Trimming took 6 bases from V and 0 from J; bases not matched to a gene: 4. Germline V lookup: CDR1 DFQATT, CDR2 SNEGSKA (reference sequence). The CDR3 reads CSANSGGYQETQYF. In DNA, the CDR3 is TGCAGTGCCAATAGCGGGGGGTACCAAGAGACCCAGTACTTC.

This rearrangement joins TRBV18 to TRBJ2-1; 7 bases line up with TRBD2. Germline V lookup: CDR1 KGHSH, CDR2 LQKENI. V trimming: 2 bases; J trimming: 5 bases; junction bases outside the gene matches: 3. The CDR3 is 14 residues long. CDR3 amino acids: CASSPRLADNEQFF. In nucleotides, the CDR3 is TGTGCCAGCTCACCAAGGCTAGCGGACAATGAGCAGTTCTTC.

CDR3 loop: CAWSRVGWTGDADYGYTF. CDR3 coding DNA: TGTGCCTGGAGTCGCGTAGGTTGGACAGGGGACGCGGATTATGGCTACACCTTC. V and J are TRBV30 and TRBJ1-2, with 9 bases matching TRBD1. The V gene's germline CDR1 is GTSNPN and CDR2 SVGIG (reference sequence). The J segment lost 5 bases and the V segment lost 2 bases, leaving 18 bases of the junction unmatched. This CDR3 region has 18 residues.

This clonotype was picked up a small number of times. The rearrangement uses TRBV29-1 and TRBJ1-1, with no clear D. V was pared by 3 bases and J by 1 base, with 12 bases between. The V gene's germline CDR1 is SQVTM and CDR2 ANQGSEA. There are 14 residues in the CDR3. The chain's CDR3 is CSVDGVSPNTEAFF. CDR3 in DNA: TGCAGCGTTGATGGGGTGTCTCCGAACACTGAAGCTTTCTTT.

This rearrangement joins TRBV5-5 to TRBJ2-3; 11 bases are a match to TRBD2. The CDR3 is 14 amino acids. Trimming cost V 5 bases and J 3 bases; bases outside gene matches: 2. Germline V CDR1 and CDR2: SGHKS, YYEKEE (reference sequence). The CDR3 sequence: CASRRTSGTDTQYF. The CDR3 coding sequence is TGTGCCAGCAGACGGACTAGCGGGACAGATACGCAGTATTTT.

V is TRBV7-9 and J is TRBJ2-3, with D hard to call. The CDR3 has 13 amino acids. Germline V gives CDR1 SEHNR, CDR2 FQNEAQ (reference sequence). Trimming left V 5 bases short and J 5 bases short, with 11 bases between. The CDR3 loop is CASSQTSGDTQYF. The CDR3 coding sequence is TGTGCCAGCAGCCAAACGTCCGGAGATACGCAGTATTTT.

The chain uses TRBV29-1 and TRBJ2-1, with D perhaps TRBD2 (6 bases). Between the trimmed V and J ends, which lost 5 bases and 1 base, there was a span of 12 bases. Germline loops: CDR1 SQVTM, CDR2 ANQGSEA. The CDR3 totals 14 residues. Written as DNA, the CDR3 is TGCAGCGTTAATCTAGCGACTTCCTACAATGAGCAGTTCTTC. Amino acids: CSVNLATSYNEQFF.

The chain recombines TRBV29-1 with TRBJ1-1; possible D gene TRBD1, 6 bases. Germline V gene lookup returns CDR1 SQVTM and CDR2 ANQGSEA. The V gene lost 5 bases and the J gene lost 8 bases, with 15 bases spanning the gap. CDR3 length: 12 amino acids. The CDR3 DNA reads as TGCAGCGTTCTTATGAGGACAGCCGAAGCTTTCTTT. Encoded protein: CSVLMRTAEAFF.